This T cell receptor beta chain was sequenced in a study of OX40 agonist ivuxolimab in advanced cancers. Study conclusions and caveats: Doses of 0.1 to 3.0 mg/kg were accompanied by clonal expansion of CD4+ and CD8+ blood T cells by week 6.

V was pared by 3 bases and J by 3 bases, with 7 bases between. The CDR3 extends over 12 amino acids. CDR1 is SQVTM and CDR2 is ANQGSEA in the germline V gene. The assay was immunoSEQ multiplex PCR, and TCRdb's table has in-frame clones only and misses some. The table includes roughly 55,000 clones, 70% to 80% detected once. Note on this clone: Its antigen is not identified.

This specimen consisted of CD4+ or CD8+ T cells sorted from blood, obtained in a trial of the OX40 agonist ivuxolimab. The rearrangement links TRBV29-1 to TRBJ2-3; possibly TRBD1 for D (6 bases). The TCR sequence derives from an adult with an advanced solid tumor such as melanoma, head and neck, liver or kidney cancer. CDR3: CSVEQGTDTQYF. The DNA of the CDR3 is TGCAGCGTTGAGCAGGGGACAGATACGCAGTATTTT.